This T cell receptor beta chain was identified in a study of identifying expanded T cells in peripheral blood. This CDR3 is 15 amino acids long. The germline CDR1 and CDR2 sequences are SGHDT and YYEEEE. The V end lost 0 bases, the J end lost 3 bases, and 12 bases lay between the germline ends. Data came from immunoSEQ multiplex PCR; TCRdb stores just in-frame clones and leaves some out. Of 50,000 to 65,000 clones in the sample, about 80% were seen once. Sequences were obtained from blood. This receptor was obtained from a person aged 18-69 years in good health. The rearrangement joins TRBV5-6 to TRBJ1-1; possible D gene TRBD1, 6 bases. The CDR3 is CASSLGFGGYTEAFF. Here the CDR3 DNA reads TGTGCCAGCAGCTTGGGTTTTGGGGGCTACACTGAAGCTTTCTTT. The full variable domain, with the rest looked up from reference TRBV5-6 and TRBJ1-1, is DAGVTQSPTHLIKTRGQQVTLRCSPKSGHDTVSWYQQALGQGPQFIFQYYEEEERQRGNFPDRFSGHQFPNYSSELNVNALLLGDSALYLCASSLGFGGYTEAFFGQGTRLTVV.